Listed here are 3 T cell receptor beta chains from one sample, sequenced in a study of T cells in Graves' hyperthyroidism and ophthalmopathy (dated 2019 in TCRdb). Library preparation used multiplex PCR. These reads were obtained on an Illumina HiSeq 2000. The TCR beta CDR3 regions were amplified from RNA transcripts. For the first round of RT-PCR on the TCR CDR3, the HTBI primer set was used together with the Qiagen OneStep RT-PCR kit. TCRdb reprocessing: public reads trimmed at Q25 with fastp, clones called with MiXCR, in-frame beta chains kept. One record per CDR3 amino acid sequence lists the most common genes and DNA. Counted in this sample were roughly 290,000 distinct CDR3 sequences; around 13% of them appeared once. The ten most abundant clones make up 7.9% of the sample. The sequenced sample was blood. Receptors were obtained from a woman in her 40s with Graves' hyperthyroidism.

This sequence joins TRBV18 and TRBJ2-3, with D perhaps TRBD1 (5 bases). The CDR3 has 16 residues. Germline values: CDR1 KGHSH, CDR2 LQKENI. V was shortened by 0 bases and J by 1 base, with 11 bases between the two germline ends. This chain's CDR3 is CASSPPGVGRTDTQYF. CDR3 bases: TGTGCCAGCTCACCACCAGGGGTCGGTCGCACAGATACGCAGTATTTT.

This clonotype was seen only a few times. This chain joins TRBV6-1 and TRBJ2-1, with D perhaps matching TRBD2 (6 bases). From germline, CDR1 is MNHNS and CDR2 SASEGT. The CDR3 covers 15 residues. The V and J ends lost 1 base and 0 bases respectively, with 7 bases between them. CDR3 loop: CASSEEAGSYNEQFF. CDR3 DNA: TGTGCCAGCAGTGAAGAAGCGGGCTCCTACAATGAGCAGTTCTTC.

This clonotype appeared a single time. A much larger clone differs from this one at a single base, so this may be a read error. The rearrangement joins TRBV7-6 to TRBJ2-1, with D possibly matching TRBD2 (5 bases). Germline V CDR1 and CDR2: SGHVS, FNYEAQ. The CDR3 runs 13 residues. The DNA for the CDR3 is TGTGCCAGCGGCTTAGCGCTTACCAATGAGCAGTTCTTC. Its protein product is CASGLALTNEQFF.